This entry lists 21 T cell receptor beta chains sequenced from one sample in a study of blood T cell repertoires in COVID-19. Using immunoSEQ multiplex PCR, the repertoire was profiled, and TCRdb retains in-frame clones only, with some absent. Of roughly 250,000 clones listed, 85% to 90% are singletons. Sequenced material: PBMCs or T cells enriched from blood (not recorded which). These receptors came from a man aged 35-49 years who had recovered from COVID-19.

The chain carries TRBV6-2 or TRBV6-3 and TRBJ2-5; TRBD2 aligns across 10 bases. CDR1 MNHEY and CDR2 SVGEGT come from the germline V gene. Losses at the gene ends were 6 bases for V and 1 base for J; bases not matched to a gene: 5. The CDR3 runs to 15 residues. The CDR3 region has the DNA TGTGCCAGCAGCTTGCTAGCGGGAGTCCAAGAGACCCAGTACTTC. Amino acids: CASSLLAGVQETQYF.

The gene calls are TRBV19 and TRBJ2-7; TRBD1 agrees at 9 bases. The germline gives CDR1 LNHDA, CDR2 SQIVND (reference sequence). The CDR3 contains 13 residues. With 7 bases clipped from V and 6 bases from J, the junction kept 7 bases outside the gene matches. CDR3 DNA sequence: TGTGCCAGTACCAAGACAGGGGGAGGCGAGCAGTACTTC. This sequence encodes CASTKTGGGEQYF. The variable domain in full, with the rest retrieved from reference TRBV19 and TRBJ2-7, is DGGITQSPKYLFRKEGQNVTLSCEQNLNHDAMYWYRQDPGQGLRLIYYSQIVNDFQKGDIAEGYSVSREKKESFPLTVTSAQKNPTAFYLCASTKTGGGEQYFGPGTRLTVT.

CDR3 residues: CASSGKESDTQYF. The CDR3 DNA reads TGTGCCAGCAGCGGAAAGGAGTCAGATACGCAGTATTTT. The V call is TRBV9, the J call TRBJ2-3; D uncertain. Per germline, CDR1 SGDLS and CDR2 YYNGEE. With 3 bases removed from V and 4 bases from J, the gap between germline ends came to 9 bases. This CDR3 region has 13 residues.

V and J are TRBV6-5 and TRBJ1-3, with a weak D call TRBD1 (6 bases). CDR1 is MNHEY, CDR2 SVGAGI, per germline. V lost 6 bases, J lost 4 bases, and 16 bases lay in between. This CDR3 is 15 amino acids long. CDR3: CASRVQGYLGNTIYF. CDR3 nucleotides: TGTGCCAGCAGAGTACAGGGCTATCTAGGAAACACCATATATTTT.

The chain joins TRBV12-3 or TRBV12-4 to TRBJ2-3, with D unclear. The CDR3 runs to 12 residues. Trimming took off 6 bases at V and 4 bases at J, with 8 bases between the two ends. The CDR3 coding sequence is TGTGCCAGCAGCCTGAGGCCAGATACGCAGTATTTT. Protein: CASSLRPDTQYF.

The chain recombines TRBV7-2 with TRBJ1-3; D gene ambiguous. V gave up 5 bases and J gave up 7 bases, with 15 bases separating them. The CDR3 contains 14 residues. Germline loops: CDR1 SGHTA, CDR2 FQGNSA. The CDR3 nucleotides are TGTGCCAGCAGCCCACACGGCTCGGGGAACACCATATATTTT. It specifies CASSPHGSGNTIYF.

Only a few counts were recorded for this clone. This chain uses TRBV7-3 with TRBJ2-2; 8 bases align to TRBD2. Germline V CDR1 and CDR2: SGHTA, FQGTGA. The CDR3 spans 16 residues. The J segment lost 0 bases and the V segment lost 5 bases, leaving 5 bases of the junction unmatched. The CDR3 loop reads CASSRGGGANTGELFF. Written as DNA, the CDR3 is TGTGCCAGCAGCCGGGGGGGCGGAGCGAACACCGGGGAGCTGTTTTTT.

This chain uses TRBV7-6 with TRBJ2-3; TRBD2 matches 7 bases. CDR1 is SGHVS, CDR2 FNYEAQ, per germline. V was pared by 1 base and J by 2 bases, with 3 bases of the junction left unmatched. The CDR3 totals 15 residues. In nucleotides, the CDR3 is TGTGCCAGCAGCTTAGAAGCGGGGAACACAGATACGCAGTATTTT. Translated, it gives CASSLEAGNTDTQYF.

This rearrangement joins TRBV7-8 to TRBJ1-1; D is unclear. CDR1 is SGHVS and CDR2 is FQNEAQ in the germline V gene. CDR3 length equals 14 residues. V gave up 10 bases and J gave up 0 bases, with 15 bases separating them. The CDR3 loop reads CATLAGEVNTEAFF. As DNA, the CDR3 is TGTGCCACCCTCGCGGGAGAGGTGAACACTGAAGCTTTCTTT.

The rearrangement links TRBV2 to TRBJ1-5, with D possibly matching TRBD1 (6 bases). Germline CDR1 SNHLY, CDR2 FYNNEI. This CDR3 spans 13 amino acids. Trimming cost V 7 bases and J 4 bases, with 11 bases left between them. The CDR3 protein is CASTGQLNQPQHF. CDR3 nucleotide sequence: TGTGCCAGCACCGGACAGCTTAATCAGCCCCAGCATTTT. The complete variable domain, with remaining parts taken from reference TRBV2 and TRBJ1-5, reads EPEVTQTPSHQVTQMGQEVILRCVPISNHLYFYWYRQILGQKVEFLVSFYNNEISEKSEIFDDQFSVERPDGSNFTLKIRSTKLEDSAMYFCASTGQLNQPQHFGDGTRLSIL.

The genes are TRBV7-8 and TRBJ2-7; 9 nucleotides match TRBD2. The CDR3 consists of 17 residues. In germline, CDR1 is SGHVS, CDR2 FQNEAQ. The ends lost 5 bases at V and 4 bases at J; junction bases unmatched: 15. The CDR3 spells CASSPTVGGRGEYEQYF. The CDR3 coding sequence is TGTGCCAGCAGCCCAACCGTTGGCGGGAGGGGAGAGTACGAGCAGTACTTC. Together with reference TRBV7-8 and TRBJ2-7, the CDR3 gives the full variable domain: GAGVSQSPRYKVAKRGQDVALRCDPISGHVSLFWYQQALGQGPEFLTYFQNEAQLDKSGLPSDRFFAERPEGSVSTLKIQRTQQEDSAVYLCASSPTVGGRGEYEQYFGPGTRLTVT.

The chain has TRBV11-2 and TRBJ2-7; TRBD2 matches at 8 bases. The CDR3 length is 15 residues. Germline CDR1 is SGHAT and CDR2 is FQNNGV. The J segment lost 3 bases and the V segment lost 1 base, leaving 5 bases of the junction unmatched. The DNA for the CDR3 is TGTGCCAGCAGCTTAGGCCACGGGACTAGCTACGAGCAGTACTTC. Its protein is CASSLGHGTSYEQYF.

The rearrangement links TRBV25-1 to TRBJ2-1, with 10 nucleotides matching TRBD2. This CDR3 comprises 15 residues. Germline CDR1 is MGHDK and CDR2 is SYGVNS. The ends lost 6 bases at V and 4 bases at J; junction bases unmatched: 6. The CDR3 is CASRESGRVYNEQFF. The CDR3 DNA is TGTGCCAGCAGGGAAAGCGGGAGGGTATACAATGAGCAGTTCTTC. The full variable domain, completed using reference TRBV25-1 and TRBJ2-1, is EADIYQTPRYLVIGTGKKITLECSQTMGHDKMYWYQQDPGMELHLIHYSYGVNSTEKGDLSSESTVSRIRTEHFPLTLESARPSHTSQYLCASRESGRVYNEQFFGPGTRLTVL.

This chain connects TRBV18 to TRBJ2-1; D perhaps matches TRBD1 (5 bases). The germline gives CDR1 KGHSH, CDR2 LQKENI. V gave up 2 bases and J gave up 5 bases, with 13 bases separating them. The CDR3 extends over 15 amino acids. CDR3 sequence reads: CASSPGQGLNNEQFF. The CDR3 nucleotides are TGTGCCAGCTCACCAGGGCAGGGCCTCAACAATGAGCAGTTCTTC.

This rearrangement joins TRBV9 to TRBJ2-2, with a possible D match to TRBD1 (6 bases). CDR1 is SGDLS, CDR2 YYNGEE, per germline. The CDR3 is 15 amino acids. V was shortened by 2 bases and J by 2 bases, with 10 bases between the two germline ends. The CDR3 region is CASSVGTINTGELFF. CDR3 coding DNA: TGTGCCAGCAGCGTTGGGACAATTAACACCGGGGAGCTGTTTTTT.

This chain uses TRBV14 with TRBJ1-2; D gene ambiguous. Trimming removed 0 bases at V and 0 bases at J, with 11 bases between. This CDR3 has 16 amino acids. CDR1 is SGHDN and CDR2 is FVKESK in the germline V gene. The CDR3 coding sequence is TGTGCCAGCAGCCAAGATGTTACAGAGACTAACTATGGCTACACCTTC. Protein sequence: CASSQDVTETNYGYTF.

The chain combines TRBV4-3 with TRBJ1-3; no firm D call. The length of the CDR3 is 16 residues. Germline V gene sequence: CDR1 LGHNA, CDR2 YSLEER. V was pared by 1 base and J by 2 bases, with 12 bases between. The CDR3: CASSQAVKQAGNTIYF. The CDR3 nucleotides read TGCGCCAGCAGCCAAGCGGTAAAGCAGGCTGGAAACACCATATATTTT.

V is TRBV10-2 and J is TRBJ2-1; no clear D. Germline values: CDR1 WSHSY, CDR2 SAAADI. V dropped 3 bases and J dropped 0 bases, with 6 bases sitting between them. The CDR3 extends over 14 amino acids. The DNA of the CDR3 is TGCGCCAGCAGTGACTCGAGCTCCTACAATGAGCAGTTCTTC. Encoded protein: CASSDSSSYNEQFF.

This clone has a single count. This chain uses TRBV11-1 with TRBJ1-4, with 7 nucleotides matching TRBD1. Germline V gene lookup returns CDR1 SGHAT and CDR2 FQDESV (reference sequence). V dropped 4 bases and J dropped 8; count of bases not matched to a gene: 10. This CDR3 region has 15 residues. CDR3 protein: CASSSYRGPDEKLFF. The CDR3 coding sequence is TGTGCCAGCAGCTCTTACAGGGGACCCGACGAAAAACTGTTTTTT.

The J gene is TRBJ1-1, the V gene TRBV11-3, with TRBD1 as a possible D gene (6 bases). CDR1 is SGHNT and CDR2 is YENEEA in the germline V gene. Trimming left V 1 base short and J 5 bases short, with 17 bases between. CDR3 length: 16 residues. In nucleotides, the CDR3 is TGTGCCAGCAGCTTAGGGGGTGGGGGCAGTGGTACTGAAGCTTTCTTT. It specifies CASSLGGGGSGTEAFF.

This sequence joins TRBV11-2 and TRBJ1-2, with TRBD1 matching over 9 bases. CDR1 is SGHAT and CDR2 is FQNNGV in the germline V gene. CDR3 length: 16 residues. The trim removed 2 bases at V and 2 bases at J, leaving 6 bases unmatched. DNA for the CDR3: TGTGCCAGCAGCTTATCGTCCGGGACAGGGAACTATGGCTACACCTTC. As protein: CASSLSSGTGNYGYTF.